The 3 T cell receptor beta chains below come from one sample, sequenced in a study of radiation and T cells in renal cell carcinoma. Sequencing used immunoSEQ multiplex PCR; TCRdb keeps in-frame clones, though not all of them. The sample lists around 140,000 clones, 80% to 90% occurring once. Time point described: blood 4 weeks post-SBRT, at nephrectomy. Stated treatment: 15 Gy SBRT to primary tumor, nephrectomy 4 weeks later. The sequencing here drew on blood, taken from a patient whose treatment included radiotherapy and nephrectomy. The receptor set was obtained from a woman aged 45-65 years with renal cell carcinoma.

This chain links TRBV6-6 with TRBJ2-4; D gene ambiguous. This CDR3 region has 14 residues. The V end lost 6 bases, the J end lost 0 bases, and 9 bases lay between the germline ends. CDR1 and CDR2 (germline): MNHNY, SVGAGI (reference sequence). The CDR3: CASRAMLAKNIQYF. The CDR3 coding sequence is TGTGCCAGCAGGGCGATGCTAGCCAAAAACATTCAGTACTTC.

The chain has TRBV7-2 and TRBJ2-2; D may be TRBD1 (6 bases). CDR3 length: 16 amino acids. V lost 3 bases to trimming and J lost 0 bases, with 11 bases between them. CDR1 is SGHTA and CDR2 is FQGNSA in the germline V gene. The CDR3 DNA reads TGTGCCAGCAGCTTTCTTGGGACACCGAACACCGGGGAGCTGTTTTTT. It translates to CASSFLGTPNTGELFF.

The V call is TRBV5-1, the J call TRBJ2-3, with TRBD1 matching over 7 bases. Germline values: CDR1 SGHRS, CDR2 YFSETQ. CDR3 length: 15 amino acids. The V gene end was trimmed by 6 bases and the J gene end by 2 bases; junction bases not matched to a gene: 9. For the CDR3, the DNA is TGCGCCAGCACCTCCCACGAGGGGGCCACAGATACGCAGTATTTT. Its protein is CASTSHEGATDTQYF.